Listed below are T cell receptor beta chains from one sample, sequenced in a study of cytomegalovirus exposure and HLA in healthy donors. Libraries were prepared by immunoSEQ multiplex PCR; TCRdb keeps only in-frame clonotypes and omits some of them. The data show more than 150,000 clones, about 88% seen once. Sequencing was done on a sample of PBMCs. The receptors derive from a woman between 18 and 29 years old in good health and CMV-seronegative. Both conserved end residues are part of each CDR3. D genes are given only for firm matches. Size tells how often a clone was seen (once, few, many) or the class of an expanded clone, and some rows leave it out.

CDR3nt: TGCGCCAGCAGCAGACTAGCGGGGGACCCTAGCACAGATACGCAGTATTTT
CDR3aa: CASSRLAGDPSTDTQYF
abundance: NA
d_gene: TRBD2
j_gene: TRBJ2-3
v_gene: TRBV5-1

CDR3nt: TGTGCCAGCAGTTACGGGGGACAGGGGATTGGGGCTTTCTTT
CDR3aa: CASSYGGQGIGAFF
abundance: NA
d_gene: TRBD1
j_gene: TRBJ1-1
v_gene: TRBV6-6

CDR3nt: TGCGCCAGCAGCCGGGTTGGGGGCCTTTCCTACGAGCAGTACTTC
CDR3aa: CASSRVGGLSYEQYF
abundance: few
d_gene: NA
j_gene: TRBJ2-7
v_gene: TRBV4-1

CDR3nt: TGTGCCAGCAGTGATTCGGGGCAGCCCCAGCATTTT
CDR3aa: CASSDSGQPQHF
abundance: NA
d_gene: NA
j_gene: TRBJ1-5
v_gene: TRBV2

CDR3nt: TGCGCCAGCAGTTTGGGTGGGAGGGGGGCGGGTGAAGCTTTCTTT
CDR3aa: CASSLGGRGAGEAFF
abundance: NA
d_gene: NA
j_gene: TRBJ1-1
v_gene: TRBV5-1

CDR3nt: TGCGCCAGCAGCTGGGCTGGGACTAGCGGGAGTAGCTACAATGAGCAGTTCTTC
CDR3aa: CASSWAGTSGSSYNEQFF
abundance: NA
d_gene: TRBD2
j_gene: TRBJ2-1
v_gene: TRBV5-1

CDR3nt: TGTGCCAGCGGTGAACTGGGACTAGACATTGATACGCAGTATTTT
CDR3aa: CASGELGLDIDTQYF
abundance: NA
d_gene: TRBD2
j_gene: TRBJ2-3
v_gene: TRBV27

CDR3nt: TGTGCCAGTAGTTTAACAGGGTTCGGACAGCCCCAGCATTTT
CDR3aa: CASSLTGFGQPQHF
abundance: NA
d_gene: NA
j_gene: TRBJ1-5
v_gene: TRBV19

CDR3nt: TGTGCCAGCAGTTTTTTGAGGCCTAGCGGGAGCTCCTACGAGCAGTACTTC
CDR3aa: CASSFLRPSGSSYEQYF
abundance: NA
d_gene: TRBD2
j_gene: TRBJ2-7
v_gene: TRBV28

CDR3nt: TGCGCCAGCAGCTCATGGGGACAGGTAGATGAAAAACTGTTTTTT
CDR3aa: CASSSWGQVDEKLFF
abundance: few
d_gene: TRBD1
j_gene: TRBJ1-4
v_gene: TRBV4-3

CDR3nt: TGTGCCAGCAGCCAAGAACTTTCAGGGTGGTTGCAGTACTTC
CDR3aa: CASSQELSGWLQYF
abundance: NA
d_gene: NA
j_gene: TRBJ2-5
v_gene: TRBV4-2

CDR3nt: TGCAGCGTTCGAGGGAGACAGGAAAACCCCTACGAGCAGTACTTC
CDR3aa: CSVRGRQENPYEQYF
abundance: NA
d_gene: NA
j_gene: TRBJ2-7
v_gene: TRBV29-1

CDR3nt: TGTGCCAGCTCATACAAGGAGACCCAGTACTTC
CDR3aa: CASSYKETQYF
abundance: NA
d_gene: NA
j_gene: TRBJ2-5
v_gene: TRBV18

CDR3nt: TGTGCCAGCAGTGAACGGGGGTCCAAAGAGACCCAGTACTTC
CDR3aa: CASSERGSKETQYF
abundance: few
d_gene: NA
j_gene: TRBJ2-5
v_gene: TRBV6-1

CDR3nt: TGTGCCAGCAGTGAATTCAGGGATCGAGAGACCCAGTACTTC
CDR3aa: CASSEFRDRETQYF
abundance: NA
d_gene: NA
j_gene: TRBJ2-5
v_gene: TRBV25-1

CDR3nt: TGTGCCTGGACCCAGGGATCGGTGGATACGCAGTATTTT
CDR3aa: CAWTQGSVDTQYF
abundance: NA
d_gene: NA
j_gene: TRBJ2-3
v_gene: TRBV30

CDR3nt: TGTGCCAGCAGCTTACCTACCACAGACACTTCGGTGGGCTACACCTTC
CDR3aa: CASSLPTTDTSVGYTF
abundance: once
d_gene: NA
j_gene: TRBJ1-2
v_gene: TRBV7-9

CDR3nt: TGCGCCAGCAGCCAAGATGGAGCGGACGGCTATGGCTACACCTTC
CDR3aa: CASSQDGADGYGYTF
abundance: NA
d_gene: NA
j_gene: TRBJ1-2
v_gene: TRBV4-1

CDR3nt: TGTGCCAGCAGCTGGGAACCGGGACAGGGAGAAAAACTGTTTTTT
CDR3aa: CASSWEPGQGEKLFF
abundance: NA
d_gene: TRBD1
j_gene: TRBJ1-4
v_gene: TRBV5-8

CDR3nt: TGTGCCAGCAGCGTGGGACTTAGGAGCTCCTACGAGCAGTACTTC
CDR3aa: CASSVGLRSSYEQYF
abundance: NA
d_gene: NA
j_gene: TRBJ2-7
v_gene: TRBV5-5

CDR3nt: TGCGCCAGCAACTCCGGCGGGGGGGGCCATGAGCAGTTCTTC
CDR3aa: CASNSGGGGHEQFF
abundance: NA
d_gene: TRBD2
j_gene: TRBJ2-1
v_gene: TRBV5-8

CDR3nt: TGTGCCAGTAGTTCGCCTCGGGACAGAGACTATGGCTACACCTTC
CDR3aa: CASSSPRDRDYGYTF
abundance: NA
d_gene: TRBD1
j_gene: TRBJ1-2
v_gene: TRBV19

CDR3nt: TGTGCCAGCAGCCGGGACAGGGCGTCCGAGCAGTACTTC
CDR3aa: CASSRDRASEQYF
abundance: NA
d_gene: TRBD1
j_gene: TRBJ2-7
v_gene: TRBV2

CDR3nt: TGTGCCAGCAGCTTAGTCGGGGAAGGCTACGAGCAGTACTTC
CDR3aa: CASSLVGEGYEQYF
abundance: NA
d_gene: NA
j_gene: TRBJ2-7
v_gene: TRBV7-9

CDR3nt: TGTGCCAGCAGCTCCCTCGGTAACGGGGGGTACAATGAGCAGTTCTTC
CDR3aa: CASSSLGNGGYNEQFF
abundance: NA
d_gene: TRBD2
j_gene: TRBJ2-1
v_gene: TRBV11-2

CDR3nt: TGTGCCAGTAGTTGGACACTTAGCTCCTACGAGCAGTACTTC
CDR3aa: CASSWTLSSYEQYF
abundance: NA
d_gene: NA
j_gene: TRBJ2-7
v_gene: TRBV19

CDR3nt: TGTGCCATCAGGCCCCTAACTACGAACACTGAAGCTTTCTTT
CDR3aa: CAIRPLTTNTEAFF
abundance: NA
d_gene: NA
j_gene: TRBJ1-1
v_gene: TRBV10-3

CDR3nt: TGTGCCAGCAGTTTGGGGGCAGGGAGCCCTAACTATGGCTACACCTTC
CDR3aa: CASSLGAGSPNYGYTF
abundance: NA
d_gene: NA
j_gene: TRBJ1-2
v_gene: TRBV28

CDR3nt: TGCGCCAGCAGCCAAGACCGGGCCGGGGGTGACTATGGCTACACCTTC
CDR3aa: CASSQDRAGGDYGYTF
abundance: NA
d_gene: NA
j_gene: TRBJ1-2
v_gene: TRBV4-3

CDR3nt: TGTGCCAGCAGTTCCAGGACAGGGGCGAGTTTTAGGCCCCAGCATTTT
CDR3aa: CASSSRTGASFRPQHF
abundance: NA
d_gene: TRBD1
j_gene: TRBJ1-5
v_gene: TRBV6-6

CDR3nt: TGTGCCAGCAGCTCATTAGCGGGGGGGCAATACGAGCAGTACTTC
CDR3aa: CASSSLAGGQYEQYF
abundance: once
d_gene: TRBD2
j_gene: TRBJ2-7
v_gene: TRBV28

CDR3nt: TGTGCCAGCAGCCCCGCAGGGACCGGGGAGCTGTTTTTT
CDR3aa: CASSPAGTGELFF
abundance: once
d_gene: NA
j_gene: TRBJ2-2
v_gene: TRBV11-3

CDR3nt: TGCAGCGTTAACAGGGGGATGGATACGCAGTATTTT
CDR3aa: CSVNRGMDTQYF
abundance: once
d_gene: TRBD1
j_gene: TRBJ2-3
v_gene: TRBV29-1

CDR3nt: TGTGCCAGCAGCTCTAACAGGGGGGGGTATGGCTACACCTTC
CDR3aa: CASSSNRGGYGYTF
abundance: NA
d_gene: TRBD1
j_gene: TRBJ1-2
v_gene: TRBV7-2

CDR3nt: TGCGCCAGCAGCTTGCCGGGGGGGACGCAGTATTTT
CDR3aa: CASSLPGGTQYF
abundance: NA
d_gene: TRBD2
j_gene: TRBJ2-3
v_gene: TRBV5-1

CDR3nt: TGTGCCAGTACGACCGGGACAGGACACACCGGGGAGCTGTTTTTT
CDR3aa: CASTTGTGHTGELFF
abundance: once
d_gene: TRBD1
j_gene: TRBJ2-2
v_gene: TRBV19

CDR3nt: TGTGCCAGCAGCCGGGGACAGGGCACAGATACGCAATATTTT
CDR3aa: CASSRGQGTDTQYF
abundance: NA
d_gene: TRBD1
j_gene: TRBJ2-3
v_gene: TRBV5-6

CDR3nt: TGTGCCAGCAGTCGAACCAGGAACTCCCACGAGCAGTACTTC
CDR3aa: CASSRTRNSHEQYF
abundance: NA
d_gene: NA
j_gene: TRBJ2-7
v_gene: TRBV28

CDR3nt: TGTGCCACCGGATCAGGGGTAAGATACGAGCAGTACTTC
CDR3aa: CATGSGVRYEQYF
abundance: NA
d_gene: NA
j_gene: TRBJ2-7
v_gene: TRBV15

CDR3nt: TGTGCCAGCAGGGGGGGGCCCAATCAGCCCCAGCATTTT
CDR3aa: CASRGGPNQPQHF
abundance: NA
d_gene: NA
j_gene: TRBJ1-5
v_gene: TRBV2

CDR3nt: TGTGCCAGCAGCGTAGGACAGGGACCTATGAACACTGAAGCTTTCTTT
CDR3aa: CASSVGQGPMNTEAFF
abundance: few
d_gene: TRBD1
j_gene: TRBJ1-1
v_gene: TRBV9

CDR3nt: TGCGCCAGCAGTCAAAGTACAGGGAACGAGGATACGCAGTATTTT
CDR3aa: CASSQSTGNEDTQYF
abundance: NA
d_gene: NA
j_gene: TRBJ2-3
v_gene: TRBV4-1

CDR3nt: TGTGCCAGCAGCTTTCGGGGACACATGAACACCGGGGAGCTGTTTTTT
CDR3aa: CASSFRGHMNTGELFF
abundance: NA
d_gene: NA
j_gene: TRBJ2-2
v_gene: TRBV7-3

CDR3nt: TGTGCCAGCAGCCGGACAGGGGCGCCCACTGAAGCTTTCTTT
CDR3aa: CASSRTGAPTEAFF
abundance: NA
d_gene: TRBD1
j_gene: TRBJ1-1
v_gene: TRBV5-8

CDR3nt: TGTGCCAGCAGCCACAACGGGACAGGGGGATGGAACACTGAAGCTTTCTTT
CDR3aa: CASSHNGTGGWNTEAFF
abundance: NA
d_gene: TRBD1
j_gene: TRBJ1-1
v_gene: TRBV28

CDR3nt: TGCGCCAGCAGCTTGGTGCTAGCGGGGGCCTACGAGCAGTACTTC
CDR3aa: CASSLVLAGAYEQYF
abundance: few
d_gene: TRBD2
j_gene: TRBJ2-7
v_gene: TRBV5-1

CDR3nt: TGTGCCAGCAGTGAAGCCTGGACAGGAGGGGACGAGCAGTACTTC
CDR3aa: CASSEAWTGGDEQYF
abundance: NA
d_gene: NA
j_gene: TRBJ2-7
v_gene: TRBV6-1

CDR3nt: TGCGCCAGCCACGACAGACGTTCCTATAATTCACCCCTCCACTTT
CDR3aa: CASHDRRSYNSPLHF
abundance: once
d_gene: NA
j_gene: TRBJ1-6
v_gene: TRBV10-1

CDR3nt: TGTGCCAGTAGTACGACTAGCGGCTACGAGCAGTACTTC
CDR3aa: CASSTTSGYEQYF
abundance: NA
d_gene: TRBD2
j_gene: TRBJ2-7
v_gene: TRBV19